This entry features one T cell receptor beta chain sequence. Its antigen is not known. The assay was immunoSEQ multiplex PCR, and TCRdb's table has in-frame clones only and misses some. This sample has over 90,000 clones, with more than 75% found just once. This entry belongs to a study of T cell responses to AZD1222 COVID-19 vaccine. Germline CDR1 SGHTA, CDR2 FQGNSA. V was clipped by 1 base and J by 0 bases, with 8 bases between them. This CDR3 has 15 amino acids. Study-level results: Every sample of the repertoires postdated the peak T cell response. Among vaccine-associated CD4 TCRs, coverage spanned spike, with dominance at 160-218 and 743-854. Clonal diversity was possibly underestimated, and the donors were mostly white British, with more females. Baseline antibody screening turned up just a handful of seropositive AZD1222 recipients.

The rearrangement links TRBV7-2 to TRBJ2-3; the D is unclear. The TCR comes from an adult who received the AZD1222 COVID-19 vaccine. Sequenced here: peripheral blood, sampled 28 days after the second AZD1222 dose. CDR3 sequence reads: CASSLESRSTDTQYF. CDR3 DNA sequence: TGTGCCAGCAGCTTAGAAAGCCGTAGCACAGATACGCAGTATTTT.